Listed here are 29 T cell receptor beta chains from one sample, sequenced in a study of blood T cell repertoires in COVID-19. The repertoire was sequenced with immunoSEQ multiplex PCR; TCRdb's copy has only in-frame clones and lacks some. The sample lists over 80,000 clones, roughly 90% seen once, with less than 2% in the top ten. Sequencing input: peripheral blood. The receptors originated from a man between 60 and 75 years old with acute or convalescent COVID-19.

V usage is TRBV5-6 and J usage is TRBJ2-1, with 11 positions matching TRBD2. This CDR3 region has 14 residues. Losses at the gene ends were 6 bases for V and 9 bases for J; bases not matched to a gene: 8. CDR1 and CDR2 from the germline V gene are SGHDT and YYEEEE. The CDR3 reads CASNRYSGRVEQFF. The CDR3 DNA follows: TGTGCCAGCAACCGTTATAGCGGGAGGGTTGAGCAGTTCTTC.

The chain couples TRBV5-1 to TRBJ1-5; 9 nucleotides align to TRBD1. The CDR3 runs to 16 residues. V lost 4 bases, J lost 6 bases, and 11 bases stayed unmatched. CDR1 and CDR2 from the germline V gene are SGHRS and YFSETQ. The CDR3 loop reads CASSPGTGMRGQPQHF. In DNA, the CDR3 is TGCGCCAGCAGCCCCGGGACAGGGATGAGAGGTCAGCCCCAGCATTTT. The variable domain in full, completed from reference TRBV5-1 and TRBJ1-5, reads KAGVTQTPRYLIKTRGQQVTLSCSPISGHRSVSWYQQTPGQGLQFLFEYFSETQRNKGNFPGRFSGRQFSNSRSEMNVSTLELGDSALYLCASSPGTGMRGQPQHFGDGTRLSIL.

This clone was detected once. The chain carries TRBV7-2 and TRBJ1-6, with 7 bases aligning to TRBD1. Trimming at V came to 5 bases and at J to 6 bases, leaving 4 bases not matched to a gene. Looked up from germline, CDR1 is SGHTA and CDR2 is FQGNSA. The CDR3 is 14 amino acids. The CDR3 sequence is CASSLRQGNSPLHF. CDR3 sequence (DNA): TGTGCCAGCAGCCTCAGACAGGGTAATTCACCCCTCCACTTT.

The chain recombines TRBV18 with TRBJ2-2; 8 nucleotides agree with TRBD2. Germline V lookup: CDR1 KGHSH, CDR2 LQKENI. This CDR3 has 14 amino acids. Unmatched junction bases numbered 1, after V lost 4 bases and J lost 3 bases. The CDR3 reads CASSQTSDTGELFF. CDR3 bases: TGTGCCAGCTCACAGACTAGCGACACCGGGGAGCTGTTTTTT.

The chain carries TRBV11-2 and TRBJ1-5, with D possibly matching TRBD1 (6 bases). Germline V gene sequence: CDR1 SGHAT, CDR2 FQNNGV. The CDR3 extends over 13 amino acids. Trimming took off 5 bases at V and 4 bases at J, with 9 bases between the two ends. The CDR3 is CASSPGQNQPQHF. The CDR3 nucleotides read TGTGCCAGCAGCCCCGGACAGAATCAGCCCCAGCATTTT.

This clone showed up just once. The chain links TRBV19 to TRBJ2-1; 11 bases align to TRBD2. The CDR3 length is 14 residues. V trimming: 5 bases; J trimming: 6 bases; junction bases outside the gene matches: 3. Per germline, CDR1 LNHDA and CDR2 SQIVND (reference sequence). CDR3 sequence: CASSPGTSGNEQFF. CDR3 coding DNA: TGTGCCAGTAGTCCGGGGACTAGCGGCAATGAGCAGTTCTTC.

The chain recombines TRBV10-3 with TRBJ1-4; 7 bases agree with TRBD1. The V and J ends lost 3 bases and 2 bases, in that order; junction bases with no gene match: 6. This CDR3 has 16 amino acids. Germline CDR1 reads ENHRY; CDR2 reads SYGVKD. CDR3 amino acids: CAISDPRGVTNEKLFF. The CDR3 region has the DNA TGTGCCATCAGTGACCCCAGGGGGGTGACTAATGAAAAACTGTTTTTT.

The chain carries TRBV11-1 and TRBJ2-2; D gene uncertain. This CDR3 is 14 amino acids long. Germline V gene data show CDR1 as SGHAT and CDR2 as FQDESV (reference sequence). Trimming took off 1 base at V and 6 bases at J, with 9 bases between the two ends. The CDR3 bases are TGTGCCAGCAGCTTAGGACTGGCGGCCGGGGAGCTGTTTTTT. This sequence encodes CASSLGLAAGELFF. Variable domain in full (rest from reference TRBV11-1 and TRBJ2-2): EAEVAQSPRYKITEKSQAVAFWCDPISGHATLYWYRQILGQGPELLVQFQDESVVDDSQLPKDRFSAERLKGVDSTLKIQPAELGDSAMYLCASSLGLAAGELFFGEGSRLTVL.

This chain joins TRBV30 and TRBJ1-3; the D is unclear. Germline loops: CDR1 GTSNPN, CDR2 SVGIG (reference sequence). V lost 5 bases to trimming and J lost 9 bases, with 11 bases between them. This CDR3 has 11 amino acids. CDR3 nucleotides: TGTGCCTGGGGCCCCGGGTTCACCATATATTTT. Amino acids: CAWGPGFTIYF.

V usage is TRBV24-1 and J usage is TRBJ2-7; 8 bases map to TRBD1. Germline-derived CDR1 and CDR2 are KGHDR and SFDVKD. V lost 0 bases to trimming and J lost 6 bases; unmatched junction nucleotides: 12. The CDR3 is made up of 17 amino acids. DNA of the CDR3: TGTGCCACCAGTGATTTGCCCTCCGACAGGGGAATGTCCGAGCAGTACTTC. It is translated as CATSDLPSDRGMSEQYF.

CDR3 sequence reads: CASQQMRNIGEQFF. In DNA form, the CDR3 reads TGTGCCAGCCAACAAATGAGGAATATCGGTGAGCAGTTCTTC. This rearrangement joins TRBV2 to TRBJ2-1; D is uncertain. Germline assignment: CDR1 SNHLY and CDR2 FYNNEI. Deletions cut 8 bases from V and 9 bases from J, with 20 bases between. The CDR3 sequence is 14 residues long. The full variable domain, completed using reference TRBV2 and TRBJ2-1, is EPEVTQTPSHQVTQMGQEVILRCVPISNHLYFYWYRQILGQKVEFLVSFYNNEISEKSEIFDDQFSVERPDGSNFTLKIRSTKLEDSAMYFCASQQMRNIGEQFFGPGTRLTVL.

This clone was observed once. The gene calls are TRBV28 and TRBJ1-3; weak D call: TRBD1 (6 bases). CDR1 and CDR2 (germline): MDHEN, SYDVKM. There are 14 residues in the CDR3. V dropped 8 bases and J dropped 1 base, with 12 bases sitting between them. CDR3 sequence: CASGGGESGNTIYF. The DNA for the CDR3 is TGTGCCAGCGGAGGGGGGGAGTCTGGAAACACCATATATTTT.

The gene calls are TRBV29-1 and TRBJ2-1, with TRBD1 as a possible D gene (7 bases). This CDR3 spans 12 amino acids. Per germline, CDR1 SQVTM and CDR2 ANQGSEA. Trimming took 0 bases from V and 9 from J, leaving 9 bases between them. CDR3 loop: CSVEDQGGEQFF. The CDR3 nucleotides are TGCAGCGTTGAAGATCAGGGGGGTGAGCAGTTCTTC.

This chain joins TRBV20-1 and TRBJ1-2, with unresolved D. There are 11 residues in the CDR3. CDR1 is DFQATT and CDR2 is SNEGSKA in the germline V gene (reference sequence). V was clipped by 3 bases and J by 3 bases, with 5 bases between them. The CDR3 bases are TGCAGTGCTAGGGCCGACTATGGCTACACCTTC. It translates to CSARADYGYTF.

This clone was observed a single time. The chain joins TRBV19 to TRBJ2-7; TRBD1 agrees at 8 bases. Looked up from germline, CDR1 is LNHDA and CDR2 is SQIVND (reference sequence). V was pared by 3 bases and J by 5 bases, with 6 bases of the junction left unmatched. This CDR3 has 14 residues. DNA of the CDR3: TGTGCCAGTAGTATGCGACAGGGGATCGACGAGCAGTACTTC. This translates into CASSMRQGIDEQYF.

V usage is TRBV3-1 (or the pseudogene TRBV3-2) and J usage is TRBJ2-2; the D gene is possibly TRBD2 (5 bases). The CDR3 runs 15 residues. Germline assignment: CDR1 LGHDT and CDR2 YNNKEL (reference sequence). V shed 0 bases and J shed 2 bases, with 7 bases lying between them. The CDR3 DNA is TGTGCCAGCAGCCAAGATTGGACTAACACCGGGGAGCTGTTTTTT. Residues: CASSQDWTNTGELFF.

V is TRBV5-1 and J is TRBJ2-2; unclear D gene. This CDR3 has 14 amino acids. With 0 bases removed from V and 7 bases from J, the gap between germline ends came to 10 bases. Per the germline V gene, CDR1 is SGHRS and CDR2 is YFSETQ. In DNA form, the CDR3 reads TGCGCCAGCAGCTTGGCTCAAGAGATCGGGGAGCTGTTTTTT. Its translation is CASSLAQEIGELFF. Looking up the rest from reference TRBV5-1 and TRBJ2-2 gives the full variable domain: KAGVTQTPRYLIKTRGQQVTLSCSPISGHRSVSWYQQTPGQGLQFLFEYFSETQRNKGNFPGRFSGRQFSNSRSEMNVSTLELGDSALYLCASSLAQEIGELFFGEGSRLTVL.

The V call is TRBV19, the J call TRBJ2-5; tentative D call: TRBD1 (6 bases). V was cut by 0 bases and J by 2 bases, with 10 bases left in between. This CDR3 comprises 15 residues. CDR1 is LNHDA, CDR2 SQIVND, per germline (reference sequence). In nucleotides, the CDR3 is TGTGCCAGTAGTATAGACCTGGACAGACAAGAGACCCAGTACTTC. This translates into CASSIDLDRQETQYF.

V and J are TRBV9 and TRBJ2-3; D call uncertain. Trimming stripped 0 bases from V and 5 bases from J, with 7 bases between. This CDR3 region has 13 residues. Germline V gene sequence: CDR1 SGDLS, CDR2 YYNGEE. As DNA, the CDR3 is TGTGCCAGCAGCGTAGAGTCTAGAGATACGCAGTATTTT. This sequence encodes CASSVESRDTQYF.

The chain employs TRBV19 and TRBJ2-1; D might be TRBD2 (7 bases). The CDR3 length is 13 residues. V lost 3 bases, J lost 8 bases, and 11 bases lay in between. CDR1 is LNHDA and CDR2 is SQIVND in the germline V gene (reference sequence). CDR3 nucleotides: TGTGCCAGTAGTATTGGGGGGGGCGATGAGCAGTTCTTC. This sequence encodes CASSIGGGDEQFF.

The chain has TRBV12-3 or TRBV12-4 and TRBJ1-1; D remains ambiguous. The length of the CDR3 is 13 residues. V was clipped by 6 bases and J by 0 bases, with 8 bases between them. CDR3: CASSVTLNTEAFF. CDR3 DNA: TGTGCCAGCAGCGTTACACTGAACACTGAAGCTTTCTTT.

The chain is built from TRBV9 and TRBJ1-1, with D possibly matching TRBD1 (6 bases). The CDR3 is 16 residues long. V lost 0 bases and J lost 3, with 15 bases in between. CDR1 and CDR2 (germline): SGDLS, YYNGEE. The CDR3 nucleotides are TGTGCCAGCAGCGTAGCCGCGGGGGGCGAGGACACTGAAGCTTTCTTT. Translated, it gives CASSVAAGGEDTEAFF.

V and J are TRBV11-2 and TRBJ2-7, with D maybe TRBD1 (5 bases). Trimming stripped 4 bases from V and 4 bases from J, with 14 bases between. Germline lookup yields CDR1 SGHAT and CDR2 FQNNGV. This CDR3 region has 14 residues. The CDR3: CASSYTSPGYEQYF. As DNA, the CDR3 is TGTGCCAGCAGCTACACCTCCCCAGGGTACGAGCAGTACTTC.

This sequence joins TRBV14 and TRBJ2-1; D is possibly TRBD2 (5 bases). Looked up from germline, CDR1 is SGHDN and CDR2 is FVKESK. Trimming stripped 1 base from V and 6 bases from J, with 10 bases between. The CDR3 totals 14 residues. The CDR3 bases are TGTGCCAGCAGCCAAGGGGGAGTGTCCAATGAGCAGTTCTTC. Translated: CASSQGGVSNEQFF.

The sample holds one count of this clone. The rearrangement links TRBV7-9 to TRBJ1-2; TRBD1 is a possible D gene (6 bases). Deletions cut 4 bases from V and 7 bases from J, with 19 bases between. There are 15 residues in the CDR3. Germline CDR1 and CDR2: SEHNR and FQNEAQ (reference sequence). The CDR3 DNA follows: TGTGCCAGCAGCTCATCTAGGGACACCGTGGGTGGCTACACCTTC. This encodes CASSSSRDTVGGYTF.

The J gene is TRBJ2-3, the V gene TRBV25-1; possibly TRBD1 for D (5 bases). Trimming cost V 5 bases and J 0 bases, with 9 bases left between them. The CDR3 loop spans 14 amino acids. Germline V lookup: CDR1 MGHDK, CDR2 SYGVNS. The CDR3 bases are TGTGCCAGCAGTCGGACAACGAGCACAGATACGCAGTATTTT. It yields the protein CASSRTTSTDTQYF. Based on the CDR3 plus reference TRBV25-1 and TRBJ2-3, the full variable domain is EADIYQTPRYLVIGTGKKITLECSQTMGHDKMYWYQQDPGMELHLIHYSYGVNSTEKGDLSSESTVSRIRTEHFPLTLESARPSHTSQYLCASSRTTSTDTQYFGPGTRLTVL.

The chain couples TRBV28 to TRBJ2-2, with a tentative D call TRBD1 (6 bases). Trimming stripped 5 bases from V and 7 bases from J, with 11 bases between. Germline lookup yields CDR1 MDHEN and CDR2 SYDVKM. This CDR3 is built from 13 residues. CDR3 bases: TGTGCCAGCAGTCCTGAAGGGGGCGGGGAGCTGTTTTTT. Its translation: CASSPEGGGELFF.

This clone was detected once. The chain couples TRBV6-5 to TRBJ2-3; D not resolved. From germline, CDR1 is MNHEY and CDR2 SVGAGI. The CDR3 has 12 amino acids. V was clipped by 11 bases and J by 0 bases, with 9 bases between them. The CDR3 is CALGSSTDTQYF. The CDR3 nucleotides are TGTGCCCTCGGTTCTAGCACAGATACGCAGTATTTT.

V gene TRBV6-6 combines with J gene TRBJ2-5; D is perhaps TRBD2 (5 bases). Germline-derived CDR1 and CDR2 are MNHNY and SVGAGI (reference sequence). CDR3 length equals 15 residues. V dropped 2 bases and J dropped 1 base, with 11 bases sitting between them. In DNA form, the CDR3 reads TGTGCCAGCAGTTACATGGCCGGGGTCCAAGAGACCCAGTACTTC. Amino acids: CASSYMAGVQETQYF.